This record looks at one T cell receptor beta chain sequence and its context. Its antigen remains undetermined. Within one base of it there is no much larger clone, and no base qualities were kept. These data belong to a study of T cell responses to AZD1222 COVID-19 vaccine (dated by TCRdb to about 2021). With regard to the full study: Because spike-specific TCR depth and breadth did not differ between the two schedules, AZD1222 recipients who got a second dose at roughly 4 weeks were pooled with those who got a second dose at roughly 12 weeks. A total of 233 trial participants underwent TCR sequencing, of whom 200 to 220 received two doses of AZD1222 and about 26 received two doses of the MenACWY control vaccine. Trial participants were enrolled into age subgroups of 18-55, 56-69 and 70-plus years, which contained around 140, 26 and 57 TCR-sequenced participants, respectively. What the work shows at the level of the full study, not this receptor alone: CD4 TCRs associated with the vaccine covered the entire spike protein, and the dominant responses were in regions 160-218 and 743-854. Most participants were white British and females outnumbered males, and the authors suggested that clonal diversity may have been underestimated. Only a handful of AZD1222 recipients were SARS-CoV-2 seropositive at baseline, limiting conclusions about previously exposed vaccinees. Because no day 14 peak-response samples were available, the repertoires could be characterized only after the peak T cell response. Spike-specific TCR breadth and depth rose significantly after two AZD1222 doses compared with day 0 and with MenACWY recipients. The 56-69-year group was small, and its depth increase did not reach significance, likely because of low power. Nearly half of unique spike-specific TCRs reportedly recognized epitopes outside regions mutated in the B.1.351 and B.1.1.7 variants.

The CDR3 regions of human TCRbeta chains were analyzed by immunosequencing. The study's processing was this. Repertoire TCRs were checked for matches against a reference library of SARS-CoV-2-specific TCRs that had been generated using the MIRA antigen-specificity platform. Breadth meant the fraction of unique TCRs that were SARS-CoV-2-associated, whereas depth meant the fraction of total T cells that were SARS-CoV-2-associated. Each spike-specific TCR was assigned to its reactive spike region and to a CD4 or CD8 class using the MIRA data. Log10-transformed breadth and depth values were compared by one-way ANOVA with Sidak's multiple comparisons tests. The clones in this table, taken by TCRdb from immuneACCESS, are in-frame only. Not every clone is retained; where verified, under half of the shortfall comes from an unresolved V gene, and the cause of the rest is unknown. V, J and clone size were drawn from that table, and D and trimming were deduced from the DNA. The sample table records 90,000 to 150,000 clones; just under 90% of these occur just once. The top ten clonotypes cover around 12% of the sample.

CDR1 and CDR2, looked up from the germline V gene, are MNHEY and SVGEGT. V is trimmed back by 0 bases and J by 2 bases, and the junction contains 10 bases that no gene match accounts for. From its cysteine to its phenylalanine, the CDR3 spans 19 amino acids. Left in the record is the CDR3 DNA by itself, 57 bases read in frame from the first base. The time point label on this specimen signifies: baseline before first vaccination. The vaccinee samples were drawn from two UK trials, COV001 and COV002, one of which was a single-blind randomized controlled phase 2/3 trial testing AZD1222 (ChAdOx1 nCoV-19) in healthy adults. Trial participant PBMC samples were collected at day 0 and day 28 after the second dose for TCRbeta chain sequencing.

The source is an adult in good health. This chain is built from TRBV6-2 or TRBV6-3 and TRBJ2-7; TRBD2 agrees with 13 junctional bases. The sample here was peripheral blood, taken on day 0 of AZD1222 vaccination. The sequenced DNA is TGTGCCAGCAGTTACTCGAGAGGAGGGGGGACTAGCGGGACCTACGAGCAGTACTTC. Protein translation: CASSYSRGGGTSGTYEQYF.